The 14 T cell receptor beta chains below all came from one sample that was sequenced in a study of CD8 T cells in ankylosing spondylitis. TCRdb fed the 5' RACE reads into MiXCR, producing one record per CDR3 protein. This sample yields around 320,000 distinct CDR3 sequences, of which roughly 20% are seen a single time; about 3.7% belongs to the top ten. The sequencing input was blood, either unsorted or a sorted T cell fraction (not recorded which). All receptors derive from a female donor with ankylosing spondylitis or in good health (not recorded which).

For the CDR3, the DNA is TGTGCCTGGAGTGGGACAGGGGTAGTAGATACGCAGTATTTT. It encodes CAWSGTGVVDTQYF. This chain uses TRBV30 with TRBJ2-3; 9 nucleotides agree with TRBD1. Germline CDR1 is GTSNPN and CDR2 is SVGIG (reference sequence). This CDR3 has 14 amino acids. V shed 1 base and J 5 bases; nucleotides not matched to a gene: 4.

In its sample, this clonotype was seen a few times. This chain joins TRBV2 and TRBJ2-5; weak D call: TRBD2 (6 bases). Trimming shortened V by 7 bases and J by 7 bases, and 10 bases separated the two germline ends. CDR1 is SNHLY and CDR2 is FYNNEI in the germline V gene. This CDR3 spans 11 amino acids. The CDR3 nucleotides read TGTGCCAGCACCCTGGGGGGGACCCAGTACTTC. Translating it yields CASTLGGTQYF.

The sample holds a few counts of this clonotype. The rearrangement uses TRBV5-1 and TRBJ1-3, with TRBD1 identical over 9 bases. This CDR3 has 15 amino acids. J gave up 1 base and V 4 bases, and 3 bases lay outside the gene matches. The germline gives CDR1 SGHRS, CDR2 YFSETQ. CDR3 in amino acids: CASSPGTGSGNTIYF. In nucleotides, the CDR3 is TGCGCCAGCAGCCCCGGGACAGGGTCTGGAAACACCATATATTTT.

The CDR3 region is CATQREAGGDTQYF. The CDR3 region has the DNA TGTGCCACCCAAAGAGAAGCGGGAGGGGATACGCAGTATTTT. This chain links TRBV2 with TRBJ2-3, with 10 bases identical to TRBD2. The CDR3 length is 14 residues. V was pared by 10 bases and J by 6 bases, with 10 bases of the junction left unmatched. The V gene's germline CDR1 is SNHLY and CDR2 FYNNEI.

V usage is TRBV15 and J usage is TRBJ2-3; the match to TRBD1 covers 7 bases. The germline CDR1 and CDR2 sequences are LNHNV and YYDKDF (reference sequence). J was trimmed by 1 base and V by 4 bases; bases with no gene match: 2. The CDR3 totals 14 residues. CDR3 bases: TGTGCCACCAGCACAGGACAGGGCACAGATACGCAGTATTTT. Amino acids: CATSTGQGTDTQYF. The complete variable domain, with remaining parts taken from reference TRBV15 and TRBJ2-3, reads DAMVIQNPRYQVTQFGKPVTLSCSQTLNHNVMYWYQQKSSQAPKLLFHYYDKDFNNEADTPDNFQSRRPNTSFCFLDIRSPGLGDTAMYLCATSTGQGTDTQYFGPGTRLTVL.

This clonotype came up a few times. The chain uses TRBV20-1 and TRBJ2-1, with 9 bases lining up with TRBD2. Trimming cost V 6 bases and J 7 bases; bases outside gene matches: 13. The CDR3 is 15 residues long. Per germline, CDR1 DFQATT and CDR2 SNEGSKA (reference sequence). DNA of the CDR3: TGCAGTGCCCCTCGATTAGCGGGAGAGGGGAATGAGCAGTTCTTC. Its translation: CSAPRLAGEGNEQFF.

This clonotype was detected only a few times. This chain connects TRBV6-1 to TRBJ2-1; the match to TRBD1 covers 9 bases. This CDR3 has 15 residues. Germline CDR1 MNHNS, CDR2 SASEGT. Trimming removed 3 bases from V and 7 bases from J; junction bases left unmatched: 7. Here the CDR3 reads CASSETGGLLNEQFF. The CDR3 DNA is TGTGCCAGCAGTGAGACAGGGGGGTTGTTGAATGAGCAGTTCTTC.

The CDR3 region is CSVGSGTVNLKEQFF. The CDR3, as DNA: TGCAGTGTTGGGTCCGGGACAGTGAACCTGAAGGAGCAGTTCTTC. V usage is TRBV20-1 and J usage is TRBJ2-1, with 7 bases matching TRBD1. The V and J ends lost 7 bases and 10 bases, in that order; junction bases with no gene match: 19. The CDR3 covers 15 residues. From germline, CDR1 is DFQATT and CDR2 SNEGSKA (reference sequence).

This sequence joins TRBV5-1 and TRBJ2-1, with 8 positions matching TRBD2. The CDR3 runs 16 residues. V gave up 1 base and J gave up 5 bases; unmatched junction bases: 8. Germline CDR1 reads SGHRS; CDR2 reads YFSETQ. DNA of the CDR3: TGCGCCAGCAGCTTGACTAGCGGCGTGACCAACAATGAGCAGTTCTTC. This codes for CASSLTSGVTNNEQFF.

This clonotype has only a few counts. Here the CDR3 reads CASSRAGSDQPQHF. The CDR3 nucleotides are TGTGCCAGCAGTCGAGCGGGGTCCGATCAGCCCCAGCATTTT. This chain links TRBV12-3 or TRBV12-4 with TRBJ1-5; D gene uncertain. This CDR3 is built from 14 residues. V was trimmed by 5 bases and J by 5 bases, leaving 13 bases between them.

This clonotype was picked up a small number of times. The J gene is TRBJ2-7, the V gene TRBV7-2, with D possibly matching TRBD2 (6 bases). The CDR3 is 14 amino acids. Deletions cut 7 bases from V and 1 base from J, with 14 bases between. CDR1 is SGHTA, CDR2 FQGNSA, per germline. The chain's CDR3 is CASTFGGSSYEQYF. In DNA, the CDR3 is TGTGCCAGCACTTTCGGAGGGAGTTCCTACGAGCAGTACTTC.

In this sample, this clonotype turned up once. This sequence joins TRBV19 and TRBJ1-5, with D possibly TRBD1 on 5 matching bases. Germline loops: CDR1 LNHDA, CDR2 SQIVND (reference sequence). This CDR3 spans 15 amino acids. V lost 7 bases and J 9 bases, leaving 22 bases between the germline ends. The CDR3 loop reads CASTPTGEVLSPQHF. The CDR3 bases are TGTGCCAGTACCCCAACGGGGGAGGTCTTATCGCCCCAGCATTTT.

This clonotype was observed a handful of times. V gene TRBV13 combines with J gene TRBJ2-1, with D tentatively TRBD1 or TRBD2 (5 bases each). Trimming took off 3 bases at V and 8 bases at J, with 17 bases between the two ends. The length of the CDR3 is 15 residues. Germline CDR1 reads PRHDT; CDR2 reads FYEKMQ (reference sequence). CDR3 region: CASSFSIGVGDEQFF. The CDR3 region has the DNA TGTGCCAGCAGCTTTTCCATCGGGGTGGGGGATGAGCAGTTCTTC.

The CDR3 protein is CASSPDRNQYF. CDR3 in DNA: TGTGCCAGCAGCCCAGACAGGAACCAATACTTC. The chain combines TRBV7-9 with TRBJ2-7, with D possibly being TRBD1 (6 bases). Germline CDR1 SEHNR, CDR2 FQNEAQ (reference sequence). V was cut by 5 bases and J by 13 bases, with 15 bases left in between. This CDR3 has 11 amino acids.